These 10 T cell receptor beta chains share one sample of origin, sequenced in a study of cytomegalovirus exposure and HLA in healthy donors. Method: immunoSEQ multiplex PCR; TCRdb's copy keeps in-frame clones and lacks some. Altogether about 120,000 clones are present, approximately 88% being singletons, with the ten largest covering around 1.4%. Material for sequencing was PBMCs. The origin of the receptors is a woman under 40 in good health and CMV-seropositive.

The gene calls are TRBV5-1 and TRBJ2-7; the match to TRBD2 covers 8 bases. J gave up 4 bases and V 0 bases, and 6 bases lay outside the gene matches. From germline, CDR1 is SGHRS and CDR2 YFSETQ. The CDR3 covers 15 residues. CDR3 sequence (DNA): TGCGCCAGCAGCTTGGTTGCGGGAGGCTGGTACGAGCAGTACTTC. This codes for CASSLVAGGWYEQYF.

The rearrangement uses TRBV28 and TRBJ2-1; TRBD2 matches at 13 bases. Unmatched junction bases numbered 7, after V lost 6 bases and J lost 8 bases. Germline V gene sequence: CDR1 MDHEN, CDR2 SYDVKM. This CDR3 comprises 15 residues. CDR3 bases: TGTGCCAGCAGCGAACTAGCGGGAGGGCCCCATGAGCAGTTCTTC. Its translation is CASSELAGGPHEQFF. Supplemented by reference TRBV28 and TRBJ2-1, the full variable domain reads DVKVTQSSRYLVKRTGEKVFLECVQDMDHENMFWYRQDPGLGLRLIYFSYDVKMKEKGDIPEGYSVSREKKERFSLILESASTNQTSMYLCASSELAGGPHEQFFGPGTRLTVL.

V gene TRBV29-1 combines with J gene TRBJ2-5, with 14 nucleotides matching TRBD2. Germline trimming cut 7 bases from V and 3 bases from J; bases unmatched to any gene: 4. The germline gives CDR1 SQVTM, CDR2 ANQGSEA. This CDR3 contains 14 residues. The CDR3 sequence is CSAPTSGREETQYF. Here the CDR3 DNA reads TGCAGCGCCCCGACTAGCGGGAGGGAAGAGACCCAGTACTTC.

The V call is TRBV27, the J call TRBJ2-3; D possibly corresponds to TRBD2 (5 bases). V lost 2 bases, J lost 2 bases, and 14 bases lay in between. The CDR3 spans 16 residues. Germline CDR1 MNHEY, CDR2 SMNVEV (reference sequence). The CDR3 DNA reads as TGTGCCAGCAGTTTACTAAGTCGGGAACACACAGATACGCAGTATTTT. It encodes CASSLLSREHTDTQYF.

The chain links TRBV6-5 to TRBJ2-3; no clear D gene. From germline, CDR1 is MNHEY and CDR2 SVGAGI. V was trimmed by 5 bases and J by 2 bases, leaving 11 bases between them. The CDR3 runs 14 residues. CDR3 amino acids: CASSPAQFTDTQYF. Written as DNA, the CDR3 is TGTGCCAGCAGTCCCGCACAGTTCACAGATACGCAGTATTTT.

The gene calls are TRBV5-1 and TRBJ2-5; 11 bases match TRBD2. V trimming: 4 bases; J trimming: 1 base; junction bases outside the gene matches: 12. The CDR3 has 18 residues. The germline V gene has CDR1 SGHRS and CDR2 YFSETQ. The CDR3 protein is CASSPGGLAGGPQETQYF. The DNA for the CDR3 is TGCGCCAGCAGCCCTGGAGGGCTAGCGGGAGGCCCCCAAGAGACCCAGTACTTC.

This clone was seen only once. V gene TRBV27 combines with J gene TRBJ2-7; a weak D match, TRBD2 (5 bases). CDR1 and CDR2 from the germline V gene are MNHEY and SMNVEV (reference sequence). Trimming pared 4 bases from V and 4 bases from J, leaving 11 bases between. This CDR3 spans 13 amino acids. CDR3 region: CASSYGEGYEQYF. CDR3 coding DNA: TGTGCCAGCAGTTACGGTGAGGGATACGAGCAGTACTTC.

The chain is built from TRBV5-6 and TRBJ1-2, with 7 bases fitting TRBD1. V was clipped by 1 base and J by 8 bases; unmatched bases: 14. Germline V lookup: CDR1 SGHDT, CDR2 YYEEEE. The CDR3 spans 16 residues. CDR3 residues: CASSLTGVQDRMGYTF. The DNA of the CDR3 is TGTGCCAGCAGCTTGACAGGGGTTCAGGACAGAATGGGCTACACCTTC.

The rearrangement uses TRBV29-1 and TRBJ2-5; TRBD2 agrees at 14 bases. The CDR3 covers 16 residues. Germline trimming cut 4 bases from V and 2 bases from J; bases unmatched to any gene: 6. Germline V lookup: CDR1 SQVTM, CDR2 ANQGSEA. The CDR3 spells CSVGLAGGLFQETQYF. For the CDR3, the DNA is TGCAGCGTTGGACTAGCGGGGGGGCTTTTTCAAGAGACCCAGTACTTC.

The chain couples TRBV4-2 to TRBJ2-1, with D tentatively TRBD2 (6 bases). This CDR3 is 15 amino acids long. V lost 4 bases and J lost 0, with 10 bases in between. Germline V gives CDR1 LGHNA, CDR2 YNFKEQ. CDR3 coding DNA: TGTGCCAGCAGCCCGCGCGGGGACTCCTACAATGAGCAGTTCTTC. It yields the protein CASSPRGDSYNEQFF.